Presented here are 3 T cell receptor beta chains from one specimen sequenced in a study of blood T cell repertoires in COVID-19. TCRdb's table, derived via immunoSEQ multiplex PCR, lists solely in-frame clones and lacks some. The sample has about 70,000 clones; roughly 76% are singletons. Sequencing was done on a sample of peripheral blood. All receptors come from a woman in her seventies with acute or convalescent COVID-19.

As DNA, the CDR3 is TGTGCCAGCAGTTCTCGGACAGGCTCTGGGTATGGCTACACCTTC. It codes for CASSSRTGSGYGYTF. The chain carries TRBV6-5 and TRBJ1-2, with 7 bases matching TRBD1. CDR1 and CDR2 (germline): MNHEY, SVGAGI. This CDR3 contains 15 residues. The trim removed 4 bases at V and 5 bases at J, leaving 10 bases unmatched.

The chain couples TRBV5-1 to TRBJ1-1; D call uncertain. The ends were cut back, 4 bases at V and 0 bases at J, with 10 bases in the middle. Germline V lookup: CDR1 SGHRS, CDR2 YFSETQ. The CDR3 is 14 residues long. As DNA, the CDR3 is TGCGCCAGCAGCCCCGGGGATGTGAACACTGAAGCTTTCTTT. The encoded protein is CASSPGDVNTEAFF. The entire variable domain, with the rest obtained from reference TRBV5-1 and TRBJ1-1, is as follows: KAGVTQTPRYLIKTRGQQVTLSCSPISGHRSVSWYQQTPGQGLQFLFEYFSETQRNKGNFPGRFSGRQFSNSRSEMNVSTLELGDSALYLCASSPGDVNTEAFFGQGTRLTVV.

J is TRBJ2-7 and V is TRBV2; the D gene is possibly TRBD2 (6 bases). The length of the CDR3 is 12 residues. From germline, CDR1 is SNHLY and CDR2 FYNNEI. The V end lost 6 bases, the J end lost 0 bases, and 6 bases lay between the germline ends. The CDR3, as DNA: TGTGCCAGCAGGGACTACTCCTACGAGCAGTACTTC. It specifies CASRDYSYEQYF.